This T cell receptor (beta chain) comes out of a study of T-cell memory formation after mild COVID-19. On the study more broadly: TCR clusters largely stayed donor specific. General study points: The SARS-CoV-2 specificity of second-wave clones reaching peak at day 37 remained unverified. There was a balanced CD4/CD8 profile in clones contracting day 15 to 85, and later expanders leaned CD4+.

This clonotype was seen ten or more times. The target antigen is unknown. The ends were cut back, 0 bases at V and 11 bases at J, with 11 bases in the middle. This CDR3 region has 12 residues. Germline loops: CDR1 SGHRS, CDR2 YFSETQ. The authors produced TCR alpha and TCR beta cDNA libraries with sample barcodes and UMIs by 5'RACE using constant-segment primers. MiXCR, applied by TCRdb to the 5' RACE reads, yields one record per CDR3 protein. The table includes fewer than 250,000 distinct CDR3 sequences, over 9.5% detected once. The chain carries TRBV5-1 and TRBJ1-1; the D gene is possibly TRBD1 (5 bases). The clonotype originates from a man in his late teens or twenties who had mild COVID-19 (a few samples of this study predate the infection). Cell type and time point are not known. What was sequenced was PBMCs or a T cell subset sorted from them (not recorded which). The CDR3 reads CASSLAGGKAFF. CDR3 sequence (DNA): TGCGCCAGCAGCTTGGCCGGGGGGAAGGCTTTCTTT.